Below, 2 T cell receptor beta chains from the same sample are listed, as sequenced in a study of blood T cell repertoires in COVID-19. Clones were sequenced by immunoSEQ multiplex PCR, and TCRdb holds only the in-frame ones, with some missing. The sample consists of approximately 220,000 clones, 90% of them appearing once. Sequencing was done on a sample of PBMCs or T cells enriched from blood (not recorded which). Every receptor here comes from a man in his thirties or forties who had been exposed to COVID-19.

The chain is built from TRBV2 and TRBJ1-6; the D gene is possibly TRBD1 (6 bases). The CDR3 length is 17 residues. Germline V gives CDR1 SNHLY, CDR2 FYNNEI. V shed 4 bases and J shed 1 base, with 14 bases lying between them. Written as DNA, the CDR3 is TGTGCCAGCAGTGTCTTACAGGGAGTATCCTATAATTCACCCCTCCACTTT. It is translated as CASSVLQGVSYNSPLHF.

V gene TRBV18 combines with J gene TRBJ2-7, with D unclear. V gave up 3 bases and J gave up 0 bases, with 9 bases separating them. This CDR3 is 14 amino acids long. Germline lookup yields CDR1 KGHSH and CDR2 LQKENI. The CDR3 loop is CASSPGLSSYEQYF. In nucleotides, the CDR3 is TGTGCCAGCTCACCGGGCCTCAGCTCCTACGAGCAGTACTTC.